This T cell receptor beta chain was captured by sequencing in a study of blood T cells in healthy people across ages. Trimming stripped 3 bases from V and 1 base from J, with 14 bases between. The germline V gene encodes CDR1 DFQATT and CDR2 SNEGSKA (reference sequence). CDR3 length equals 15 residues. This clonotype occurred a few times. Using a J-beta primer mix together with a sample-barcoded 5' primer, a second PCR was run for roughly 6 to 11 cycles. TCRdb re-analysed the 5' RACE reads in MiXCR, keeping a single row per CDR3 protein. The sample records roughly 1.6 million distinct CDR3 sequences, roughly 32% being singletons.

J is TRBJ2-3 and V is TRBV20-1; D possibly matches TRBD1 or TRBD2 (5 bases each). This TCR came from a woman in her 30s in good health. Sequenced material: blood. CDR3: CSARRGDGGTDTQYF. The CDR3 DNA reads as TGCAGTGCTAGGAGAGGGGACGGTGGCACAGATACGCAGTATTTT.